The next 18 T cell receptor beta chains were all read from a single sample in a study of CD8 T cells in Susac syndrome. The RNA input was about 0.5 to 1 ug, and it was reverse transcribed with random hexamers. TCRdb ran MiXCR on the immunoSEQ multiplex PCR reads and lists one entry per CDR3 protein. The sample has more than 150,000 distinct CDR3 sequences, around 95% seen once. What was sequenced was CD8+ T cells from PBMCs. Receptors were obtained from a human donor with multiple sclerosis.

The rearrangement uses TRBV7-9 and TRBJ1-1; 7 bases agree with TRBD1. Per germline, CDR1 SEHNR and CDR2 FQNEAQ (reference sequence). With V trimmed by 0 bases and J by 8 bases, 9 bases remained unmatched. This CDR3 is built from 15 residues. CDR3 DNA: TGTGCCAGCAGCTTAGCGGGACAGCCCCCGGGGGAAGCTTTCTTT. Residues: CASSLAGQPPGEAFF.

The chain uses TRBV28 and TRBJ2-5, with 14 bases that match TRBD2. This CDR3 is built from 18 residues. Germline V gene sequence: CDR1 MDHEN, CDR2 SYDVKM. V dropped 5 bases and J dropped 0; count of bases not matched to a gene: 8. The CDR3 region has the DNA TGTGCCAGCAGTGCCGGACAGGGACTAGCGGGGGACCAAGAGACCCAGTACTTC. It yields the protein CASSAGQGLAGDQETQYF.

The CDR3 loop is CASSQVDPGTSGHNEQFF. The CDR3 DNA reads as TGTGCCAGCAGCCAAGTTGACCCCGGGACTAGCGGACACAATGAGCAGTTCTTC. The chain uses TRBV14 and TRBJ2-1; 11 bases are a match to TRBD2. CDR3 length: 18 amino acids. Germline CDR1 SGHDN, CDR2 FVKESK. Unmatched junction bases numbered 10, after V lost 1 base and J lost 5 bases. Full variable domain (outside the CDR3, taken from reference TRBV14 and TRBJ2-1): EAGVTQFPSHSVIEKGQTVTLRCDPISGHDNLYWYRRVMGKEIKFLLHFVKESKQDESGMPNNRFLAERTGGTYSTLKVQPAELEDSGVYFCASSQVDPGTSGHNEQFFGPGTRLTVL.

The chain is built from TRBV27 and TRBJ2-2; the match to TRBD2 covers 8 bases. This CDR3 region has 16 residues. Per the germline V gene, CDR1 is MNHEY and CDR2 is SMNVEV (reference sequence). Trimming took 2 bases from V and 4 from J; bases not matched to a gene: 6. In DNA form, the CDR3 reads TGTGCCAGCAGTTTAATAGCGGGGTCGGGCACCGGGGAGCTGTTTTTT. It specifies CASSLIAGSGTGELFF.

The chain carries TRBV28 and TRBJ2-7, with 7 bases lining up with TRBD2. CDR3 length equals 14 residues. Germline V CDR1 and CDR2: MDHEN, SYDVKM. V lost 2 bases, J lost 3 bases, and 4 bases stayed unmatched. CDR3 DNA: TGTGCCAGCAGTTTAGGGGGAGGGCACTACGAGCAGTACGTC. This encodes CASSLGGGHYEQYV.

The genes are TRBV18 and TRBJ1-4, with TRBD1 as a possible D gene (5 bases). Germline V lookup: CDR1 KGHSH, CDR2 LQKENI. CDR3 length: 17 amino acids. V shed 0 bases and J shed 6 bases, with 17 bases lying between them. The CDR3 nucleotides are TGTGCCAGCTCACCACCGGTTCGGGGACGGGCTGATGAAAAACTGTTTTTT. It yields the protein CASSPPVRGRADEKLFF.

This sequence joins TRBV5-4 and TRBJ2-2; D is tentatively TRBD1 or TRBD2 (6 bases each). Germline V gives CDR1 SGHNT, CDR2 YYREEE (reference sequence). V lost 5 bases to trimming and J lost 7 bases, with 15 bases between them. The CDR3 runs to 14 residues. The CDR3 DNA sequence: TGTGCCAGCAGAAGAGGGGGAGGAGTCGGGGAGCTGTTTTTT. Translated, it gives CASRRGGGVGELFF. The full variable domain, its missing parts supplied by reference TRBV5-4 and TRBJ2-2, is ETGVTQSPTHLIKTRGQQVTLRCSSQSGHNTVSWYQQALGQGPQFIFQYYREEENGRGNFPPRFSGLQFPNYSSELNVNALELDDSALYLCASRRGGGVGELFFGEGSRLTVL.

The chain employs TRBV5-4 and TRBJ2-5, with 9 bases that match TRBD1. This CDR3 has 15 residues. Germline V lookup: CDR1 SGHNT, CDR2 YYREEE (reference sequence). V trimming: 2 bases; J trimming: 2 bases; junction bases outside the gene matches: 4. The CDR3 sequence: CASSLYDRGQETQYF. Written as DNA, the CDR3 is TGTGCCAGCAGCTTATACGACAGGGGGCAAGAGACCCAGTACTTC.

This clonotype was seen a single time. The rearrangement joins TRBV15 to TRBJ1-2; the D gene is possibly TRBD1 (5 bases). Germline lookup yields CDR1 LNHNV and CDR2 YYDKDF (reference sequence). The CDR3 runs to 11 residues. Trimming removed 4 bases at V and 8 bases at J, with 8 bases between. CDR3 DNA: TGTGCCACCAGCAAAGGGGTAGGCTACACCTTC. It is translated as CATSKGVGYTF.

This chain joins TRBV30 and TRBJ2-7; D may be TRBD2 (6 bases). V was trimmed by 4 bases and J by 2 bases, leaving 15 bases between them. The V gene's germline CDR1 is GTSNPN and CDR2 SVGIG (reference sequence). The CDR3 contains 14 residues. Here the CDR3 DNA reads TGTGCCTGGACCCTGGGACTGGCAACCTACGAGCAGTACTTC. It yields the protein CAWTLGLATYEQYF.

The CDR3 here is CSASRSGEQFF. The CDR3, as DNA: TGCAGTGCTTCTAGGTCGGGTGAGCAGTTCTTC. V usage is TRBV20-1 and J usage is TRBJ2-1; no reliable D call. Germline CDR1 DFQATT, CDR2 SNEGSKA (reference sequence). V gave up 5 bases and J gave up 9 bases, with 11 bases separating them. This CDR3 comprises 11 residues.

The genes are TRBV15 and TRBJ2-1; 15 nucleotides align to TRBD2. Looked up from germline, CDR1 is LNHNV and CDR2 is YYDKDF (reference sequence). V lost 8 bases to trimming and J lost 10 bases; unmatched junction nucleotides: 21. The CDR3 loop spans 19 amino acids. CDR3 loop: CATLNTGTSGGFAIGEQFF. DNA of the CDR3: TGTGCCACCTTAAATACCGGGACTAGCGGGGGGTTTGCAATTGGGGAGCAGTTCTTC.

The chain carries TRBV2 and TRBJ2-1; D is unclear. The CDR3 runs to 17 residues. V dropped 0 bases and J dropped 0 bases, with 12 bases sitting between them. Germline V gene lookup returns CDR1 SNHLY and CDR2 FYNNEI. CDR3 protein: CASSEAPFPSSYNEQFF. CDR3 DNA: TGTGCCAGCAGTGAAGCTCCCTTCCCGAGCTCCTACAATGAGCAGTTCTTC. Full variable domain (outside the CDR3, taken from reference TRBV2 and TRBJ2-1): EPEVTQTPSHQVTQMGQEVILRCVPISNHLYFYWYRQILGQKVEFLVSFYNNEISEKSEIFDDQFSVERPDGSNFTLKIRSTKLEDSAMYFCASSEAPFPSSYNEQFFGPGTRLTVL.

The chain carries TRBV29-1 and TRBJ1-4, with TRBD1 as a possible D gene (5 bases). Germline loops: CDR1 SQVTM, CDR2 ANQGSEA. The CDR3 is 15 amino acids. V lost 7 bases and J 0 bases, leaving 15 bases between the germline ends. DNA of the CDR3: TGCAGCGCCCAAGGGACGGATGCAACTAATGAAAAACTGTTTTTT. Protein product: CSAQGTDATNEKLFF. Full variable domain (outside the CDR3, taken from reference TRBV29-1 and TRBJ1-4): SAVISQKPSRDICQRGTSLTIQCQVDSQVTMMFWYRQQPGQSLTLIATANQGSEATYESGFVIDKFPISRPNLTFSTLTVSNMSPEDSSIYLCSAQGTDATNEKLFFGSGTQLSVL.

The rearrangement uses TRBV18 and TRBJ2-7; TRBD1 agrees at 8 bases. Germline trimming cut 3 bases from V and 6 bases from J; bases unmatched to any gene: 7. Germline V gene data show CDR1 as KGHSH and CDR2 as LQKENI. The CDR3 contains 14 residues. CDR3 sequence: CASSPAGGMSEQYF. CDR3 sequence (DNA): TGTGCCAGCTCACCGGCAGGGGGCATGTCCGAGCAGTACTTC.

The J gene is TRBJ2-1, the V gene TRBV30; unclear D gene. There are 14 residues in the CDR3. Germline CDR1 reads GTSNPN; CDR2 reads SVGIG (reference sequence). Trimming took 0 bases from V and 3 from J, leaving 9 bases between them. The CDR3 coding sequence is TGTGCCTGGAGTGTACGAGGTAACTACAATGAGCAGTTCTTC. It encodes CAWSVRGNYNEQFF.

The gene calls are TRBV20-1 and TRBJ2-1, with TRBD2 identical over 11 bases. With V trimmed by 5 bases and J by 4 bases, 16 bases remained unmatched. Germline loops: CDR1 DFQATT, CDR2 SNEGSKA (reference sequence). The CDR3 is 18 residues long. CDR3 DNA sequence: TGCAGTGCTCGGGTCACCCTAGCGGGAGGATTTAGGTACAATGAGCAGTTCTTC. It translates to CSARVTLAGGFRYNEQFF.

The chain has TRBV29-1 and TRBJ2-5, with D perhaps TRBD1 (6 bases). V was cut by 7 bases and J by 9 bases, with 21 bases left in between. CDR1 is SQVTM and CDR2 is ANQGSEA in the germline V gene. The CDR3 is made up of 13 amino acids. CDR3 in amino acids: CSATGPQSGAQYF. The CDR3 bases are TGCAGCGCAACCGGGCCTCAATCAGGGGCCCAGTACTTC. The whole variable domain, filled in from reference TRBV29-1 and TRBJ2-5, reads SAVISQKPSRDICQRGTSLTIQCQVDSQVTMMFWYRQQPGQSLTLIATANQGSEATYESGFVIDKFPISRPNLTFSTLTVSNMSPEDSSIYLCSATGPQSGAQYFGPGTRLLVL.